Listed below are T cell receptor beta chains from one sample, sequenced in a study of long-term antiretroviral therapy in people with HIV. Repertoires were generated with immunoSEQ multiplex PCR, while TCRdb's copy carries only in-frame clones and drops some. The sample includes tens of thousands of clones, approximately 82% of them seen just once. Specimen: unsorted PBMCs, collected 0.2 years after starting antiretroviral therapy. The receptor source for this set is a woman aged 25 to 39 with HIV. Both conserved end residues are part of each CDR3. A D gene is named only where the DNA matches it firmly. Clone sizes are given selectively: once, few, many, or a class where the clone is expanded.

D gene	clone size	J gene	V gene	CDR3 DNA	CDR3 protein
TRBD2	.	TRBJ2-3	TRBV7-6	TGTGCCAGCAGCCGATATCTAGCGGGGGAGTGGGAAGATACGCAGTATTTT	CASSRYLAGEWEDTQYF
TRBD2	.	TRBJ2-2	TRBV9	TGTGCCAGCAGCGGAACGGGAGGGACCGGGGAGCTGTTTTTT	CASSGTGGTGELFF
TRBD1	.	TRBJ1-4	TRBV5-1	TGCGCCAGCAGCTTAACCGGGACAGGGGATGAAAAACTGTTTTTT	CASSLTGTGDEKLFF
.	.	TRBJ1-5	TRBV5-8	TGTGCCAGCAGCTTACGGTGGGATCAGCCCCAGCATTTT	CASSLRWDQPQHF
.	few	TRBJ1-5	TRBV6-5	TGTGCCAGCAGAACGACAGCCTATAGCAATCAGCCCCAGCATTTT	CASRTTAYSNQPQHF
TRBD1	.	TRBJ2-7	TRBV30	TGTGCCTGGAGCGGGGACAGGGGGCTCGGCCCCGAGCAGTACTTC	CAWSGDRGLGPEQYF
.	.	TRBJ1-6	TRBV10-3	TGTGCCATCAGTGCAGTGTCAGCTGATTCACCCCTCCACTTT	CAISAVSADSPLHF
TRBD1	.	TRBJ2-1	TRBV6-1	TGTGCCAGCGGATATTACAGGGGGATCTACAATGAGCAGTTCTTC	CASGYYRGIYNEQFF
.	.	TRBJ2-3	TRBV6-5	TGTGCCAGCAGTTACTCGAAGCGAAACTCGTGGTATTTT	CASSYSKRNSWYF
.	.	TRBJ2-6	TRBV5-1	TGCGCCAGCAGTCTCTTAGCGGTGTACTCTGGGGCCAACGTCCTGACTTTC	CASSLLAVYSGANVLTF
.	.	TRBJ1-1	TRBV28	TGTGCCAGCACAGCCCGGGGGAACACTGAAGCTTTCTTT	CASTARGNTEAFF
TRBD2	.	TRBJ2-1	TRBV11-2	TGTGCCAGCAGCTTGATGACTGGCGGGGGGCGGTACAATGAGCAGTTCTTC	CASSLMTGGGRYNEQFF
.	few	TRBJ1-6	TRBV7-9	TGTGCCAGCAGCCGAACAGGGAGCTCCTATAATTCACCCCTCCACTTT	CASSRTGSSYNSPLHF
.	.	TRBJ2-7	TRBV2	TGTGCCAGCAAAACATTTTACGAGCAGTACTTC	CASKTFYEQYF
.	.	TRBJ2-3	TRBV13	TGTGCCAGCAGGGTTGACGATACGCAGTATTTT	CASRVDDTQYF
TRBD1	few	TRBJ2-7	TRBV2	TGTGCCAGCAGAGTGACAGGGCAGAACGAGCAGTACTTC	CASRVTGQNEQYF
.	.	TRBJ2-2	TRBV14	TGTGCCAGCAGCCAAAGGCGACCCGGGGAGCTGTTTTTT	CASSQRRPGELFF
.	once	TRBJ1-2	TRBV7-9	TGTGCCAGCACCCTCTCCCCCCCAGTCCATGGCTACACCTTC	CASTLSPPVHGYTF
.	.	TRBJ2-3	TRBV6-5	TGTGCCAGCAGTTACCCGTCGGGTGCGGGCACAGATACGCAGTATTTT	CASSYPSGAGTDTQYF
.	.	TRBJ1-2	TRBV5-8	TGTGCCAGCAGCTTGTGGGACTACGTAGCTAACTATGGCTACACCTTC	CASSLWDYVANYGYTF
TRBD1	once	TRBJ1-3	TRBV4-1	TGCGCCAGCAGCCGCCCTGGGGACAGGGGTTGGGGAAACACCATATATTTT	CASSRPGDRGWGNTIYF
.	.	TRBJ1-6	TRBV27	TGTGCCAGCTCTTTGGCCCGCTATAATTCACCCCTCCACTTT	CASSLARYNSPLHF
.	once	TRBJ1-4	TRBV7-2	TGTGCCAGCAGCTTAGAATTAGTTAGGGGCAGGGGACATGAAAAACTGTTTTTT	CASSLELVRGRGHEKLFF
TRBD1	.	TRBJ1-1	TRBV12-5	TGTGCTAGTGGTGGGGGACAGGGAAGGACTGAAGCTTTCTTT	CASGGGQGRTEAFF
.	.	TRBJ2-5	TRBV13	TGTGCCAGCAGCTTAGGCCGAGGGGCGGGATTAGAAGAGACCCAGTACTTC	CASSLGRGAGLEETQYF
TRBD1	.	TRBJ1-1	TRBV10-3	TGTGCCATCAGGGGGGGACAGGGTCACACTGAAGCTTTCTTT	CAIRGGQGHTEAFF
TRBD1	.	TRBJ1-1	TRBV10-3	TGTGCCATCAGTGGGACAGGGGAGAGAACTGAAGCTTTCTTT	CAISGTGERTEAFF
.	.	TRBJ2-5	TRBV5-1	TGCGCCAGCAGCTCGGACCCCGGACGGGAGACCCAGTACTTC	CASSSDPGRETQYF
.	.	TRBJ2-1	TRBV15	TGTGCCACCAGCAGTATGGGGAATGAGCAGTTCTTC	CATSSMGNEQFF
TRBD1	.	TRBJ2-5	TRBV7-6	TGTGCCAGCAGGGGGACAGAATACCAAGAGACCCAGTACTTC	CASRGTEYQETQYF
.	once	TRBJ2-2	TRBV9	TGTGCCAGCAGCGTAGCGGTGTCCGGGGAGCTGTTTTTT	CASSVAVSGELFF
.	.	TRBJ2-7	TRBV11-2	TGTGCCAGCAGCCGGCCCGGGCTACCCTACGAGCAGTACTTC	CASSRPGLPYEQYF
.	few	TRBJ2-7	TRBV28	TGTGCCAGCAGTTTATACTCGGCCGAGCAGTACTTC	CASSLYSAEQYF
TRBD1	.	TRBJ1-3	TRBV7-2	TGTGCCAGCAGCCTAGACAGGGGGCGGAACACCATATATTTT	CASSLDRGRNTIYF
.	.	TRBJ1-3	TRBV9	TGTGCCAGTATCAGGGGACGTACAACTGGAAACACCATATATTTT	CASIRGRTTGNTIYF
.	few	TRBJ1-2	TRBV2	TGTGCCAGCATTCGGGGAAGGCCTTCGAACTATGGCTACACCTTC	CASIRGRPSNYGYTF
TRBD2	once	TRBJ2-1	TRBV6-1	TGTGCCAGCAGAGAAGGGAGGGGAAACTACAATGAGCAGTTCTTC	CASREGRGNYNEQFF
.	.	TRBJ2-5	TRBV5-1	TGCGCCAGCAGCTTAAGAGCAGGGGAGACCCAGTACTTC	CASSLRAGETQYF
.	.	TRBJ1-2	TRBV11-2	TGTGCCAGCAGCTTAGGGGGCCCCGGCTACACCTTC	CASSLGGPGYTF
.	.	TRBJ1-5	TRBV4-1	TGCGCCAGCAGCCCTTTAATAACAGGAGCTGGCAATCAGCCCCAGCATTTT	CASSPLITGAGNQPQHF
TRBD2	.	TRBJ2-1	TRBV5-1	TGCGCCAGCAGCGGGACTAGCGGGGGTTTCGATGAGCAGTTCTTC	CASSGTSGGFDEQFF
TRBD1	.	TRBJ1-6	TRBV30	TGTGCCTGGACAGGAACCGGGACAGGGGTTTCACCCCTCCACTTT	CAWTGTGTGVSPLHF
.	.	TRBJ1-1	TRBV18	TGTGCCAGCTCACCGGCAGGGATGCCGATTGAAGCTTTCTTT	CASSPAGMPIEAFF
.	.	TRBJ1-6	TRBV19	TGTGCCAGTAGTATGGCGTCGAATTCACCCCTCCACTTT	CASSMASNSPLHF
.	.	TRBJ2-5	TRBV7-9	TGTGCCAGCAGCTTCTTGGGACCCGAGACCCAGTACTTC	CASSFLGPETQYF
.	.	TRBJ2-7	TRBV5-6	TGTGCCAGCAGCTCCCCGGGGCTCGGCCCCTACGAGCAGTACTTC	CASSSPGLGPYEQYF
.	.	TRBJ1-2	TRBV9	TGTGCCAGCAGCGTAGCCAGGGACATTAACTATGGCTACACCTTC	CASSVARDINYGYTF
.	.	TRBJ2-7	TRBV6-1	TGTGCCAGCAGTGTGGGGCTCTACGAGCAGTACTTC	CASSVGLYEQYF
.	.	TRBJ2-1	TRBV2	TGTGCCAGCAGTGAAAAGGGACCGACGACCTACAATGAGCAGTTCTTC	CASSEKGPTTYNEQFF
.	.	TRBJ1-6	TRBV6-1	TGTGCCAGCAGTGCAACGGGGGATAATTCACCCCTCCACTTT	CASSATGDNSPLHF
TRBD2	.	TRBJ2-1	TRBV6-5	TGTGCCAGCAGTACCGGGACTAGATTCGGTGAGCAGTTCTTC	CASSTGTRFGEQFF
TRBD2	.	TRBJ2-2	TRBV5-1	TGCGCCAGCAGAGCAGGGAGGGTAAACACCGGGGAGCTGTTTTTT	CASRAGRVNTGELFF
.	once	TRBJ2-7	TRBV2	TGTGCCAGCAGTGACGTGGGGATAAGGGACGAGCAGTACTTC	CASSDVGIRDEQYF
TRBD2	.	TRBJ2-3	TRBV10-2	TGCGCCAGCAGTGAGTCTAAGCGGGGGAAAGATACGCAGTATTTT	CASSESKRGKDTQYF
TRBD1	.	TRBJ1-2	TRBV19	TGTGCCAGTTCTGGACAGGGGGCTTTCTATGGCTACACCTTC	CASSGQGAFYGYTF
TRBD1	.	TRBJ2-5	TRBV27	TGTGCCAGCAGGGGACAGTCGGGAAGGTACGAGACCCAGTACTTC	CASRGQSGRYETQYF
.	.	TRBJ1-2	TRBV15	TGTGCCACCAGCAGAGGGGACCATGGCTACACCTTC	CATSRGDHGYTF
.	once	TRBJ1-2	TRBV9	TGTGCCAGCAGCGGAGATTTTATCTATGGCTACACCTTC	CASSGDFIYGYTF
TRBD2	.	TRBJ2-5	TRBV12-5	TGTGCTAGTGGTCGGGGACTAGCGTACCAAGAGACCCAGTACTTC	CASGRGLAYQETQYF
.	.	TRBJ2-7	TRBV11-2	TGTGCCAGCAGCCTGAAGGGCCAACCGAGAGACTACGAGCAGTACTTC	CASSLKGQPRDYEQYF